These 13 T cell receptor beta chains were sequenced from one sample in a study of OX40 agonist ivuxolimab in advanced cancers. The protocol used for the library was the immunoSEQ multiplex PCR assay. This immuneACCESS table, as held by TCRdb, lists in-frame sequences with V and J called but not all clones. Of the missing ones, under half trace to an unresolved V gene in checked studies; the others have no known cause. Within this sample are tens of thousands of clones, with 70% to 90% of them counted one time only. About 1.3% of the sample rests with the top ten. Sample: CD4+ or CD8+ T cells sorted from blood, taken in a trial of the OX40 agonist ivuxolimab. The receptors shown here come from an adult with an advanced solid tumor such as melanoma, head and neck, liver or kidney cancer.

V gene TRBV7-9 combines with J gene TRBJ1-5; 11 bases are a match to TRBD1. The CDR3 spans 15 residues. The V gene's germline CDR1 is SEHNR and CDR2 FQNEAQ (reference sequence). J was trimmed by 6 bases and V by 5 bases; bases with no gene match: 6. CDR3 amino acids: CASSGGQGGGQPQHF. The CDR3 DNA follows: TGTGCCAGCAGCGGGGGACAGGGGGGAGGTCAGCCCCAGCATTTT.

The rearrangement joins TRBV16 to TRBJ2-1, with unresolved D. Germline V lookup: CDR1 KGHSY, CDR2 FQNENV. CDR3 length: 15 residues. Trimming removed 2 bases at V and 0 bases at J, with 8 bases between. Here the CDR3 DNA reads TGTGCCAGCAGCCAACCGCCAAGCTCCTACAATGAGCAGTTCTTC. Protein: CASSQPPSSYNEQFF.

The chain recombines TRBV20-1 with TRBJ2-5, with D unclear. The CDR3 sequence is 11 residues long. Germline values: CDR1 DFQATT, CDR2 SNEGSKA (reference sequence). Trimming stripped 3 bases from V and 3 bases from J, with 5 bases between. The CDR3 DNA is TGCAGTGCTAGGCCGGAAGAGACCCAGTACTTC. Its translation is CSARPEETQYF.

This clone showed up just once. The gene calls are TRBV6-5 and TRBJ1-1; 7 bases are shared with TRBD1. CDR3 length: 14 residues. V dropped 8 bases and J dropped 4; count of bases not matched to a gene: 10. Germline CDR1 reads MNHEY; CDR2 reads SVGAGI. The CDR3 sequence is CASARPGQITEAFF. The CDR3 nucleotides read TGTGCCAGCGCGCGACCGGGACAGATCACTGAAGCTTTCTTT.

V is TRBV5-6 and J is TRBJ2-5; D is uncertain. Germline lookup yields CDR1 SGHDT and CDR2 YYEEEE. The CDR3 is 14 residues long. The V end was cut by 6 bases, the J end by 2 bases, with 14 bases between. The CDR3 DNA is TGTGCCAGCATCCCGGGCGTCGGTCAAGAGACCCAGTACTTC. It translates to CASIPGVGQETQYF.

This clone was counted a single time. V usage is TRBV4-1 and J usage is TRBJ2-3; 10 bases are a match to TRBD1. Germline loops: CDR1 MGHRA, CDR2 YSYEKL. V lost 10 bases and J lost 4; bases outside the gene matches: 11. This CDR3 region has 15 residues. The CDR3: CATRGGQGNPDTQYF. The CDR3 DNA sequence: TGCGCCACCAGAGGGGGACAGGGGAACCCAGATACGCAGTATTTT.

The chain joins TRBV6-1 to TRBJ1-2; 8 nucleotides align to TRBD1. CDR1 is MNHNS, CDR2 SASEGT, per germline. CDR3 length equals 14 residues. V was pared by 7 bases and J by 5 bases, with 9 bases of the junction left unmatched. In DNA, the CDR3 is TGTGCCAGCACCGGACAGGGAGCTTTATATGGCTACACCTTC. Translated: CASTGQGALYGYTF.

The chain couples TRBV2 to TRBJ2-3; 7 nucleotides agree with TRBD2. The length of the CDR3 is 13 residues. The junction had 6 bases not matched to a gene; V was cut back by 3 bases and J by 9 bases. In germline, CDR1 is SNHLY, CDR2 FYNNEI. This CDR3 reads CASSEGGWRTQYF. CDR3 bases: TGTGCCAGCAGTGAGGGGGGGTGGCGAACGCAGTATTTT.

This clone is a singleton in its sample. V and J are TRBV18 and TRBJ2-7, with 7 bases identical to TRBD2. The CDR3 is 17 amino acids. CDR1 KGHSH and CDR2 LQKENI come from the germline V gene. V shed 5 bases, J shed 0 bases, and the junction held 13 bases outside the gene matches. This CDR3 reads CASSRETSRPPSYEQYF. The DNA for the CDR3 is TGTGCCAGCTCAAGGGAGACTAGCCGCCCCCCCTCCTACGAGCAGTACTTC.

The rearrangement links TRBV28 to TRBJ2-7, with no clear D. Deletions cut 6 bases from V and 2 bases from J, with 11 bases between. Per germline, CDR1 MDHEN and CDR2 SYDVKM. CDR3 length: 13 residues. For the CDR3, the DNA is TGTGCCAGCAGACTCGAACGGCCCTACGAGCAGTACTTC. It is translated as CASRLERPYEQYF.

The V call is TRBV30, the J call TRBJ1-3; no definite D call. CDR1 and CDR2 (germline): GTSNPN, SVGIG (reference sequence). Trimming removed 2 bases from V and 0 bases from J, with 11 bases in between. This CDR3 is built from 15 residues. CDR3 in DNA: TGTGCCTGGAGTCTGACACGACGCTCTGGAAACACCATATATTTT. Translating it yields CAWSLTRRSGNTIYF.

The chain joins TRBV7-9 to TRBJ2-7, with D unclear. The CDR3 consists of 14 residues. The V end was cut by 5 bases, the J end by 2 bases, with 13 bases between. Germline V CDR1 and CDR2: SEHNR, FQNEAQ (reference sequence). CDR3 region: CASSATGGAYEQYF. In nucleotides, the CDR3 is TGTGCCAGCAGCGCCACGGGTGGAGCCTACGAGCAGTACTTC.

The chain carries TRBV9 and TRBJ2-7, with D perhaps assigned TRBD1 or TRBD2 (5 bases each). The CDR3 contains 15 residues. The V end lost 3 bases, the J end lost 6 bases, and 19 bases lay between the germline ends. Germline values: CDR1 SGDLS, CDR2 YYNGEE. CDR3 loop: CASSGTGTVGSEQYF. As DNA, the CDR3 is TGTGCCAGCAGCGGAACCGGGACGGTGGGGTCCGAGCAGTACTTC.